These 22 T cell receptor beta chains were sequenced from one sample in a study of blood T cell repertoires in COVID-19. The data were produced by immunoSEQ multiplex PCR, yet TCRdb's version contains in-frame clones alone and is incomplete. The sample yields approximately 61,000 clones, 85% seen once. Specimen: peripheral blood. The source is a man between 65 and 80 years old with acute or convalescent COVID-19.

V and J are TRBV15 and TRBJ2-5, with TRBD1 as a possible D gene (5 bases). From germline, CDR1 is LNHNV and CDR2 YYDKDF (reference sequence). The CDR3 is 14 amino acids. Trimming removed 0 bases at V and 5 bases at J, with 10 bases between. The CDR3 loop is CATSRETRVETQYF. The CDR3 DNA follows: TGTGCCACCAGCAGAGAGACCAGGGTTGAGACCCAGTACTTC.

This chain uses TRBV6-6 with TRBJ2-2, with unresolved D. CDR1 and CDR2 from the germline V gene are MNHNY and SVGAGI (reference sequence). With 6 bases removed from V and 1 base from J, the gap between germline ends came to 6 bases. CDR3 length: 13 amino acids. The CDR3, as DNA: TGTGCCAGCAGGGAGCTGAACACCGGGGAGCTGTTTTTT. Amino acid sequence: CASRELNTGELFF.

The V gene is TRBV6-5, the J gene TRBJ2-5; TRBD2 aligns across 8 bases. J lost 2 bases, V lost 2 bases, and 4 bases had no gene match. The CDR3 totals 15 residues. CDR1 is MNHEY and CDR2 is SVGAGI in the germline V gene. The chain's CDR3 is CASSYGAGGQETQYF. CDR3 in DNA: TGTGCCAGCAGTTACGGGGCGGGGGGTCAAGAGACCCAGTACTTC.

The chain has TRBV7-2 and TRBJ2-7; D is uncertain. The CDR3 extends over 13 amino acids. Trimming removed 3 bases from V and 7 bases from J, with 13 bases in between. Germline loops: CDR1 SGHTA, CDR2 FQGNSA. The CDR3 region is CASSFGFLREQYF. The CDR3 bases are TGTGCCAGCAGCTTCGGGTTCCTGCGGGAGCAGTACTTC. Full variable domain (outside the CDR3, taken from reference TRBV7-2 and TRBJ2-7): GAGVSQSPSNKVTEKGKDVELRCDPISGHTALYWYRQSLGQGLEFLIYFQGNSAPDKSGLPSDRFSAERTGGSVSTLTIQRTQQEDSAVYLCASSFGFLREQYFGPGTRLTVT.

CDR3 region: CASSPYGGTDTQYF. CDR3 DNA sequence: TGTGCCAGCAGCCCCTACGGTGGCACAGATACGCAGTATTTT. The chain employs TRBV7-3 and TRBJ2-3; D is unclear. The CDR3 is made up of 14 amino acids. Germline V gene sequence: CDR1 SGHTA, CDR2 FQGTGA. V was trimmed by 5 bases and J by 1 base, leaving 10 bases between them.

The rearrangement links TRBV20-1 to TRBJ2-3; D remains ambiguous. The germline V gene has CDR1 DFQATT and CDR2 SNEGSKA (reference sequence). The V gene lost 6 bases and the J gene lost 3 bases, with 7 bases spanning the gap. This CDR3 is built from 11 residues. In DNA, the CDR3 is TGCAGTGCCCCCCCAACAGATACGCAGTATTTT. It is translated as CSAPPTDTQYF.

The table lists this clone with a few counts. The chain carries TRBV2 and TRBJ2-5; no clear D gene. Germline-derived CDR1 and CDR2 are SNHLY and FYNNEI. V lost 5 bases and J lost 5, with 6 bases in between. CDR3 length: 11 residues. CDR3 sequence (DNA): TGTGCCAGCAGTTTCTTGGAGACCCAGTACTTC. Translated, it gives CASSFLETQYF.

The V call is TRBV11-2, the J call TRBJ2-7; possible D gene TRBD2, 5 bases. This CDR3 contains 13 residues. Germline CDR1 and CDR2: SGHAT and FQNNGV. Deletions cut 3 bases from V and 4 bases from J, with 10 bases between. The CDR3 region is CASSLDWGYEQYF. For the CDR3, the DNA is TGTGCCAGCAGCTTGGACTGGGGATACGAGCAGTACTTC.

V gene TRBV5-1 combines with J gene TRBJ1-1, with 8 positions matching TRBD1. This CDR3 has 15 amino acids. Germline trimming cut 4 bases from V and 0 bases from J; bases unmatched to any gene: 5. Germline assignment: CDR1 SGHRS and CDR2 YFSETQ. The CDR3 sequence: CASSERQGMNTEAFF. CDR3 nucleotides: TGCGCCAGCAGCGAAAGACAGGGGATGAACACTGAAGCTTTCTTT.

The rearrangement uses TRBV7-2 and TRBJ2-1; 10 nucleotides match TRBD2. Trimming removed 5 bases from V and 8 bases from J; junction bases left unmatched: 9. The germline CDR1 and CDR2 sequences are SGHTA and FQGNSA. The CDR3 runs to 15 residues. The CDR3 DNA sequence: TGTGCCAGCAGCCTTAGCGGGGGGCCCCAATATGAGCAGTTCTTC. Protein product: CASSLSGGPQYEQFF.

The chain recombines TRBV21-1 with TRBJ2-2; whether TRBD1, the table's D call, matches the DNA was not checked. TRBV21-1 is a listed pseudogene. CDR3 length: 24 residues. The CDR3 loop is CASSKDGLVQLPRGQGANTGELFF. Here the CDR3 DNA reads TGTGCCAGCAGCAAAGACGGACTTGTACAATTACCGCGGGGACAGGGGGCCAACACCGGGGAGCTGTTTTTT.

The V and J genes are TRBV25-1 and TRBJ2-5, with D maybe TRBD2 (6 bases). The CDR3 has 16 amino acids. V was clipped by 0 bases and J by 4 bases, with 15 bases between them. Per the germline V gene, CDR1 is MGHDK and CDR2 is SYGVNS. The CDR3 DNA is TGTGCCAGCAGTGAATACCGGCTATCCGGGGGAGAGACCCAGTACTTC. Translated: CASSEYRLSGGETQYF.

The V call is TRBV7-8, the J call TRBJ1-1, with TRBD1 as a possible D gene (5 bases). The CDR3 contains 14 residues. With 0 bases removed from V and 1 base from J, the gap between germline ends came to 6 bases. Per germline, CDR1 SGHVS and CDR2 FQNEAQ. The CDR3 protein is CASSLAGGNTEAFF. The CDR3 nucleotides read TGTGCCAGCAGCTTAGCGGGGGGGAACACTGAAGCTTTCTTT.

This clone has only a few counts. The chain joins TRBV18 to TRBJ1-1; D is ambiguous. Trimming removed 3 bases at V and 0 bases at J, with 8 bases between. CDR3 length equals 14 residues. From germline, CDR1 is KGHSH and CDR2 LQKENI. The CDR3 protein is CASSPASVNTEAFF. The CDR3 DNA follows: TGTGCCAGCTCACCGGCAAGCGTGAACACTGAAGCTTTCTTT.

V and J are TRBV5-4 and TRBJ2-1; 8 positions agree with TRBD1. CDR3 length: 14 amino acids. From germline, CDR1 is SGHNT and CDR2 YYREEE (reference sequence). With V trimmed by 7 bases and J by 8 bases, 11 bases remained unmatched. The DNA of the CDR3 is TGTGCCAGCGACCCCGGGACAGGACGCGATGAGCAGTTCTTC. Translation: CASDPGTGRDEQFF.

The gene calls are TRBV7-9 and TRBJ1-1, with D uncertain. The CDR3 length is 13 residues. The ends were cut back, 6 bases at V and 1 base at J, with 9 bases in the middle. Germline CDR1 reads SEHNR; CDR2 reads FQNEAQ (reference sequence). The CDR3 nucleotides read TGTGCCAGCAGGACGAGCGGGAACACTGAAGCTTTCTTT. Protein: CASRTSGNTEAFF.

This rearrangement joins TRBV5-1 to TRBJ1-6; a weak D match, TRBD1 (5 bases). The length of the CDR3 is 16 residues. Germline values: CDR1 SGHRS, CDR2 YFSETQ. Trimming removed 4 bases at V and 5 bases at J, with 16 bases between. CDR3 region: CASSHNAGVNNSPLHF. The CDR3 nucleotides read TGCGCCAGCAGCCATAACGCGGGGGTAAATAATTCACCCCTCCACTTT.

The V and J genes are TRBV11-2 and TRBJ2-1; 13 bases match TRBD2. The germline V gene has CDR1 SGHAT and CDR2 FQNNGV. CDR3 length: 18 residues. The V gene end was trimmed by 0 bases and the J gene end by 7 bases; junction bases not matched to a gene: 9. The CDR3 here is CASSLDLTSGGARNEQFF. Written as DNA, the CDR3 is TGTGCCAGCAGCTTAGATCTAACTAGCGGGGGGGCGAGGAATGAGCAGTTCTTC.

CDR3 nucleotide sequence: TGTGCCAGCAGTTCACGGGACTACACAGATACGCAGTATTTT. This codes for CASSSRDYTDTQYF. The chain carries TRBV6-2 or TRBV6-3 and TRBJ2-3, with TRBD2 matching 7 bases. In germline, CDR1 is MNHEY, CDR2 SVGEGT. This CDR3 comprises 14 residues. V was clipped by 4 bases and J by 2 bases; unmatched bases: 3.

V and J are TRBV2 and TRBJ2-7; 11 positions match TRBD2. V was pared by 4 bases and J by 2 bases, with 7 bases of the junction left unmatched. Looked up from germline, CDR1 is SNHLY and CDR2 is FYNNEI. The CDR3 runs to 16 residues. CDR3 nucleotides: TGTGCCAGCAGTGTGAGACTAGCGGGGCAAACCTACGAGCAGTACTTC. It encodes CASSVRLAGQTYEQYF.

This chain connects TRBV19 to TRBJ2-2, with D tentatively TRBD1 (6 bases). The V end was cut by 4 bases, the J end by 7 bases, with 13 bases between. CDR3 length equals 14 residues. The germline V gene has CDR1 LNHDA and CDR2 SQIVND (reference sequence). The CDR3 bases are TGTGCCAGTAGTAAGATCAGACAGGACGGGGAGCTGTTTTTT. This sequence encodes CASSKIRQDGELFF.

The V and J genes are TRBV11-2 and TRBJ2-1; 9 bases fit TRBD2. Germline values: CDR1 SGHAT, CDR2 FQNNGV. The J segment lost 2 bases and the V segment lost 0 bases, leaving 2 bases of the junction unmatched. This CDR3 comprises 16 residues. The CDR3: CASSLEAGGAYNEQFF. CDR3 DNA: TGTGCCAGCAGCTTAGAAGCGGGGGGCGCCTACAATGAGCAGTTCTTC.